The 16 T cell receptor beta chains below were found in one sample sequenced in a study of blood T cells in healthy people across ages. Combining a sample-barcoded 5' primer with a J-beta primer mix, a second PCR ran for 7 to 11 cycles. TCRdb fed the 5' RACE reads into MiXCR, producing one record per CDR3 protein. The data show hundreds of thousands of distinct CDR3 sequences, over 20% seen once. Sequenced: blood. The source of these receptors is a man in his sixties or seventies in good health.

The chain is built from TRBV20-1 and TRBJ1-2; TRBD1 might be the D (5 bases). Per germline, CDR1 DFQATT and CDR2 SNEGSKA (reference sequence). The CDR3 is 15 amino acids. Trimming cost V 0 bases and J 0 bases, with 11 bases left between them. The CDR3: CSARDGGAANYGYTF. In nucleotides, the CDR3 is TGCAGTGCTAGAGATGGGGGAGCAGCTAACTATGGCTACACCTTC.

This clonotype was detected ten times or more. The rearrangement links TRBV9 to TRBJ2-5; TRBD1 matches 9 bases. The CDR3 has 15 residues. Germline lookup yields CDR1 SGDLS and CDR2 YYNGEE. Trimming at V came to 3 bases and at J to 5 bases, leaving 8 bases not matched to a gene. The CDR3 DNA sequence: TGTGCCAGCAGCGCGGGACAGGGTAAATTTGAGACCCAGTACTTC. Translation gives CASSAGQGKFETQYF.

This clonotype was picked up a small number of times. The V call is TRBV28, the J call TRBJ2-5, with TRBD2 matching over 8 bases. Per the germline V gene, CDR1 is MDHEN and CDR2 is SYDVKM. The V and J ends lost 5 bases and 5 bases, in that order; junction bases with no gene match: 13. The CDR3 extends over 16 amino acids. The CDR3 coding sequence is TGTGCCAGCAGTATAAGGGGAGCGGGAGAAGAGGAGACCCAGTACTTC. Translating it yields CASSIRGAGEEETQYF.

This clonotype was observed a single time. A read error is likely, as this CDR3 ends without the conserved phenylalanine or tryptophan. The chain links TRBV9 to TRBJ2-1; 7 bases are shared with TRBD2. The CDR3 spans 14 residues. V trimming: 4 bases; J trimming: 8 bases; junction bases outside the gene matches: 9. CDR1 is SGDLS and CDR2 is YYNGEE in the germline V gene. The CDR3: CASSPGLVWDEQFS. The DNA of the CDR3 is TGTGCCAGCAGCCCAGGACTAGTTTGGGATGAGCAGTTCTCC.

The chain links TRBV12-5 to TRBJ2-1; the match to TRBD1 covers 7 bases. Germline trimming cut 7 bases from V and 0 bases from J; bases unmatched to any gene: 6. This CDR3 comprises 15 residues. Germline V lookup: CDR1 LGHNT, CDR2 FRNRAP. For the CDR3, the DNA is TGTGCTAGTGCCCAGGGGGACAGCTCCTACAATGAGCAGTTCTTC. Its translation is CASAQGDSSYNEQFF. Full variable domain (outside the CDR3, taken from reference TRBV12-5 and TRBJ2-1): DARVTQTPRHKVTEMGQEVTMRCQPILGHNTVFWYRQTMMQGLELLAYFRNRAPLDDSGMPKDRFSAEMPDATLATLKIQPSEPRDSAVYFCASAQGDSSYNEQFFGPGTRLTVL.

This clonotype was counted between two and nine times. The chain uses TRBV12-3 or TRBV12-4 and TRBJ1-3, with 7 bases lining up with TRBD1. The CDR3 runs 17 residues. Trimming at V came to 4 bases and at J to 0 bases, leaving 9 bases not matched to a gene. DNA of the CDR3: TGTGCCAGCAGTTATAGGACAGGAGCCAGCTCTGGAAACACCATATATTTT. Translated: CASSYRTGASSGNTIYF.

This clonotype has ten or more counts. The rearrangement uses TRBV2 and TRBJ2-1; D possibly matches TRBD1 or TRBD2 (6 bases each). Germline values: CDR1 SNHLY, CDR2 FYNNEI. V shed 4 bases and J shed 6 bases, with 25 bases lying between them. The CDR3 loop spans 18 amino acids. The CDR3 DNA reads as TGTGCCAGCAGTGGGGTACGGGGGCGCGGTCTGTTTATCAATGAGCAGTTCTTC. Its protein is CASSGVRGRGLFINEQFF. Variable domain in full (rest from reference TRBV2 and TRBJ2-1): EPEVTQTPSHQVTQMGQEVILRCVPISNHLYFYWYRQILGQKVEFLVSFYNNEISEKSEIFDDQFSVERPDGSNFTLKIRSTKLEDSAMYFCASSGVRGRGLFINEQFFGPGTRLTVL.

The chain combines TRBV29-1 with TRBJ2-3, with 7 bases identical to TRBD1. The V and J ends lost 5 bases and 0 bases, in that order; junction bases with no gene match: 8. Germline V lookup: CDR1 SQVTM, CDR2 ANQGSEA. The CDR3 spans 15 residues. The CDR3 DNA sequence: TGCAGCGTTCGAGGGACAGCGACGAGCACAGATACGCAGTATTTT. Its protein product is CSVRGTATSTDTQYF.

This clonotype has just a few counts. The CDR3, as DNA: TGCAGTGCTACCCGGGAGGCCGCCGGGGAGCTGTTTTTT. Its protein is CSATREAAGELFF. V gene TRBV20-1 combines with J gene TRBJ2-2, with TRBD2 matching 7 bases. With V trimmed by 4 bases and J by 6 bases, 5 bases remained unmatched. Germline V lookup: CDR1 DFQATT, CDR2 SNEGSKA (reference sequence). The CDR3 totals 13 residues.

This clonotype was seen repeatedly, ten times or more. V gene TRBV29-1 combines with J gene TRBJ1-5, with D possibly TRBD1 on 5 matching bases. Germline CDR1 SQVTM, CDR2 ANQGSEA. The CDR3 is 13 amino acids. Trimming left V 5 bases short and J 5 bases short, with 13 bases between. The CDR3 DNA follows: TGCAGCGTTTCCAAAGAGGGGTATCAGCCCCAGCATTTT. It specifies CSVSKEGYQPQHF.

J is TRBJ2-5 and V is TRBV20-1; D is perhaps TRBD2 (6 bases). V lost 8 bases and J 2 bases, leaving 15 bases between the germline ends. Germline V CDR1 and CDR2: DFQATT, SNEGSKA (reference sequence). This CDR3 contains 13 residues. CDR3 sequence (DNA): TGCAGTACCGGGCGGGACGGACAAGAGACCCAGTACTTC. Translation: CSTGRDGQETQYF.

This clonotype turned up a few times. J is TRBJ2-5 and V is TRBV7-8; D might be TRBD1 or TRBD2, each matching 5 bases. Trimming cost V 7 bases and J 5 bases, with 14 bases left between them. This CDR3 has 13 amino acids. Germline-derived CDR1 and CDR2 are SGHVS and FQNEAQ. CDR3 DNA sequence: TGTGCCAGCACCCGAGGGACGCCGGAGACCCAGTACTTC. This encodes CASTRGTPETQYF.

The CDR3 region has the DNA TGTGCCAGCAGCGTAGGCCCGGGGACAGCGGGAACTGAAGCTTTCTTT. Translating it yields CASSVGPGTAGTEAFF. The V gene is TRBV9, the J gene TRBJ1-1; 7 bases map to TRBD1. The length of the CDR3 is 16 residues. V gave up 0 bases and J gave up 5 bases; unmatched junction bases: 10. Germline loops: CDR1 SGDLS, CDR2 YYNGEE.

Note on this clonotype: Because the CDR3 is missing its conserved closing phenylalanine or tryptophan, this is likely a read error. The rearrangement links TRBV3-1 to TRBJ2-3; the match to TRBD2 covers 15 bases. The CDR3 consists of 19 residues. The ends lost 1 base at V and 1 base at J; junction bases unmatched: 6. Germline CDR1 reads LGHDT; CDR2 reads YNNKEL (reference sequence). CDR3 protein: CASSQGGLAGGSRTDTQYL. In nucleotides, the CDR3 is TGTGCCAGCAGCCAAGGGGGACTAGCGGGAGGAAGTCGCACAGATACGCAGTATTTG.

The chain combines TRBV15 with TRBJ2-3; D gene uncertain. Germline CDR1 is LNHNV and CDR2 is YYDKDF (reference sequence). The CDR3 sequence is 15 residues long. Trimming removed 1 base from V and 0 bases from J, with 8 bases in between. CDR3 DNA sequence: TGTGCCACCAGCAGAGCAGGCGCGAGCACAGATACGCAGTATTTT. This translates into CATSRAGASTDTQYF.

V is TRBV20-1 and J is TRBJ1-5; D is ambiguous. CDR1 is DFQATT, CDR2 SNEGSKA, per germline (reference sequence). The length of the CDR3 is 13 residues. Trimming cost V 3 bases and J 5 bases, with 11 bases left between them. CDR3 bases: TGCAGTGCTAGTGATGGTTTCGATCAGCCCCAGCATTTT. Residues: CSASDGFDQPQHF.